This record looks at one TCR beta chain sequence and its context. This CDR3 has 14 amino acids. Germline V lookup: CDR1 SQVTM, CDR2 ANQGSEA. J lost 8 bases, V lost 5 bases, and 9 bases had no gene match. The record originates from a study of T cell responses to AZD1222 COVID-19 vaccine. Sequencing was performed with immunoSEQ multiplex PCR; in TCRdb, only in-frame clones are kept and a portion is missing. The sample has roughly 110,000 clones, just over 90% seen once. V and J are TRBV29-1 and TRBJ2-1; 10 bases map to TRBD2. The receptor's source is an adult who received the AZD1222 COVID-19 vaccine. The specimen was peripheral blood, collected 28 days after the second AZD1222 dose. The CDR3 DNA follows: TGCAGCGTTCAACCTAGCGGGAGTTGGGATGAGCAGTTCTTC. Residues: CSVQPSGSWDEQFF.